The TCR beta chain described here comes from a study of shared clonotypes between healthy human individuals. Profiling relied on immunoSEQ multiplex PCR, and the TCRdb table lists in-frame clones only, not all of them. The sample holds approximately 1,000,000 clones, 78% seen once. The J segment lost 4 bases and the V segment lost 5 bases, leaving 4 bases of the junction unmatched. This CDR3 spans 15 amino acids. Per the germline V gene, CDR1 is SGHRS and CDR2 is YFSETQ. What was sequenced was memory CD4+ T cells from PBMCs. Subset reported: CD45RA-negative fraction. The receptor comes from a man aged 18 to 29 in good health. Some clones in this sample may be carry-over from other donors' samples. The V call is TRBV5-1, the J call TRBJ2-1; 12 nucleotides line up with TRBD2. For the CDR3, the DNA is TGCGCCAGCAGGTGGACTAGCGGGACATACAATGAGCAGTTCTTC. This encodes CASRWTSGTYNEQFF.